This T cell receptor beta chain was sequenced for a study of CD4 T cells in relation to SARS-CoV-2 and coronaviruses. Study at large: TCR beta CDR3s were sequenced after roughly ten-day antigen culture of PBMCs. Notes on the study in general: Each donor contributed either pre-pandemic or post-infection samples, not both.

This clone is labeled medium-sized. As yet, its antigen is unknown. CD4+ T cells from unexposed donors were obtained before the COVID-19 pandemic (2011-2018). The cells were cultured for over eight days before CD4+ T cells were isolated. Half the medium was replaced with IL-2 medium on days 3 and 7. Germline CDR1 and CDR2: SGHAT and FQNNGV. CDR3 length: 14 amino acids. The V end lost 3 bases, the J end lost 3 bases, and 9 bases lay between the germline ends. Sequencing was performed with immunoSEQ multiplex PCR; in TCRdb, only in-frame clones are kept and a portion is missing. The sample lists approximately 20,000 clones, approximately 80% occurring once.

The sequence derives from a human donor in good health. The rearrangement uses TRBV11-2 and TRBJ2-1, with D unclear. Specimen: CD4+ T cells from PBMCs, cultured in vitro. CDR3 loop: CASSFSSIYNEQFF. The CDR3 region has the DNA TGTGCCAGCAGCTTTTCCAGTATCTACAATGAGCAGTTCTTC.